The 8 T cell receptor beta chains below come from one sample, sequenced in a study of OX40 agonist ivuxolimab in advanced cancers. Method: immunoSEQ multiplex PCR; TCRdb's copy keeps in-frame clones and lacks some. The sample carries 9,500 to 11,000 clones, roughly nine tenths recorded once. The source was CD4+ or CD8+ T cells sorted from blood, collected in a trial of the OX40 agonist ivuxolimab. All receptors derive from an adult with an advanced solid tumor such as melanoma, head and neck, liver or kidney cancer.

V usage is TRBV5-1 and J usage is TRBJ2-3, with 14 bases identical to TRBD2. V trimming: 3 bases; J trimming: 1 base; junction bases outside the gene matches: 16. The CDR3 has 21 amino acids. The germline V gene has CDR1 SGHRS and CDR2 YFSETQ. The CDR3: CASSSYGTSGSFMGRTDTQYF. CDR3 nucleotides: TGCGCCAGCAGCTCGTATGGGACTAGCGGGAGTTTTATGGGACGCACAGATACGCAGTATTTT.

The chain carries TRBV27 and TRBJ1-6; tentative D call: TRBD1 (5 bases). V shed 3 bases and J shed 5 bases, with 11 bases lying between them. The germline V gene encodes CDR1 MNHEY and CDR2 SMNVEV (reference sequence). The CDR3 has 15 amino acids. CDR3 sequence reads: CASSFGGLNNSPLHF. For the CDR3, the DNA is TGTGCCAGCAGTTTCGGGGGGTTGAATAATTCACCCCTCCACTTT.

The chain is built from TRBV30 and TRBJ2-3; D is ambiguous. Germline CDR1 reads GTSNPN; CDR2 reads SVGIG (reference sequence). The CDR3 is 13 amino acids. The V and J ends lost 2 bases and 6 bases respectively, with 12 bases between them. In DNA, the CDR3 is TGTGCCTGGAGTCATTACACTGGGGATACGCAGTATTTT. Its translation is CAWSHYTGDTQYF.

By share, this clone counts as medium-sized. V and J are TRBV28 and TRBJ1-2, with 7 positions matching TRBD1. The V and J ends lost 8 bases and 4 bases, in that order; junction bases with no gene match: 7. The CDR3 is 13 residues long. CDR1 is MDHEN and CDR2 is SYDVKM in the germline V gene. CDR3 loop: CASVEEGAYGYTF. For the CDR3, the DNA is TGTGCCAGCGTAGAAGAGGGGGCCTATGGCTACACCTTC.

This clone was seen just once. V usage is TRBV5-1 and J usage is TRBJ2-1; TRBD2 matches at 12 bases. Germline V gene sequence: CDR1 SGHRS, CDR2 YFSETQ. The CDR3 is made up of 18 amino acids. Trimming at V came to 4 bases and at J to 0 bases, leaving 8 bases not matched to a gene. The CDR3 DNA sequence: TGCGCCAGCAGCCTCAGACTAGCGGGGGCGAGCTCCTACAATGAGCAGTTCTTC. This translates into CASSLRLAGASSYNEQFF.

The V and J genes are TRBV5-6 and TRBJ2-3; no reliable D call. The germline V gene has CDR1 SGHDT and CDR2 YYEEEE. Between the trimmed V and J ends, which lost 0 bases and 2 bases, there was a span of 1 base. There are 12 residues in the CDR3. CDR3 in amino acids: CASSLATDTQYF. The DNA for the CDR3 is TGTGCCAGCAGCTTGGCCACAGATACGCAGTATTTT.

CDR3 in DNA: TGCGCCAGCAGCCCGGGCAGGGGTTCTGGAAACACCATATATTTT. Translated, it gives CASSPGRGSGNTIYF. The chain joins TRBV10-2 to TRBJ1-3; perhaps TRBD1 as D (6 bases). Germline V lookup: CDR1 WSHSY, CDR2 SAAADI. Trimming shortened V by 6 bases and J by 1 base, and 13 bases separated the two germline ends. This CDR3 spans 15 amino acids.

This clone came up once. The V gene is TRBV19, the J gene TRBJ2-1; D remains unclear. Trimming shortened V by 5 bases and J by 2 bases, and 7 bases separated the two germline ends. Germline lookup yields CDR1 LNHDA and CDR2 SQIVND (reference sequence). The CDR3 loop spans 13 amino acids. CDR3 in amino acids: CASSVWAYNEQFF. The DNA of the CDR3 is TGTGCCAGTAGTGTGTGGGCCTACAATGAGCAGTTCTTC.